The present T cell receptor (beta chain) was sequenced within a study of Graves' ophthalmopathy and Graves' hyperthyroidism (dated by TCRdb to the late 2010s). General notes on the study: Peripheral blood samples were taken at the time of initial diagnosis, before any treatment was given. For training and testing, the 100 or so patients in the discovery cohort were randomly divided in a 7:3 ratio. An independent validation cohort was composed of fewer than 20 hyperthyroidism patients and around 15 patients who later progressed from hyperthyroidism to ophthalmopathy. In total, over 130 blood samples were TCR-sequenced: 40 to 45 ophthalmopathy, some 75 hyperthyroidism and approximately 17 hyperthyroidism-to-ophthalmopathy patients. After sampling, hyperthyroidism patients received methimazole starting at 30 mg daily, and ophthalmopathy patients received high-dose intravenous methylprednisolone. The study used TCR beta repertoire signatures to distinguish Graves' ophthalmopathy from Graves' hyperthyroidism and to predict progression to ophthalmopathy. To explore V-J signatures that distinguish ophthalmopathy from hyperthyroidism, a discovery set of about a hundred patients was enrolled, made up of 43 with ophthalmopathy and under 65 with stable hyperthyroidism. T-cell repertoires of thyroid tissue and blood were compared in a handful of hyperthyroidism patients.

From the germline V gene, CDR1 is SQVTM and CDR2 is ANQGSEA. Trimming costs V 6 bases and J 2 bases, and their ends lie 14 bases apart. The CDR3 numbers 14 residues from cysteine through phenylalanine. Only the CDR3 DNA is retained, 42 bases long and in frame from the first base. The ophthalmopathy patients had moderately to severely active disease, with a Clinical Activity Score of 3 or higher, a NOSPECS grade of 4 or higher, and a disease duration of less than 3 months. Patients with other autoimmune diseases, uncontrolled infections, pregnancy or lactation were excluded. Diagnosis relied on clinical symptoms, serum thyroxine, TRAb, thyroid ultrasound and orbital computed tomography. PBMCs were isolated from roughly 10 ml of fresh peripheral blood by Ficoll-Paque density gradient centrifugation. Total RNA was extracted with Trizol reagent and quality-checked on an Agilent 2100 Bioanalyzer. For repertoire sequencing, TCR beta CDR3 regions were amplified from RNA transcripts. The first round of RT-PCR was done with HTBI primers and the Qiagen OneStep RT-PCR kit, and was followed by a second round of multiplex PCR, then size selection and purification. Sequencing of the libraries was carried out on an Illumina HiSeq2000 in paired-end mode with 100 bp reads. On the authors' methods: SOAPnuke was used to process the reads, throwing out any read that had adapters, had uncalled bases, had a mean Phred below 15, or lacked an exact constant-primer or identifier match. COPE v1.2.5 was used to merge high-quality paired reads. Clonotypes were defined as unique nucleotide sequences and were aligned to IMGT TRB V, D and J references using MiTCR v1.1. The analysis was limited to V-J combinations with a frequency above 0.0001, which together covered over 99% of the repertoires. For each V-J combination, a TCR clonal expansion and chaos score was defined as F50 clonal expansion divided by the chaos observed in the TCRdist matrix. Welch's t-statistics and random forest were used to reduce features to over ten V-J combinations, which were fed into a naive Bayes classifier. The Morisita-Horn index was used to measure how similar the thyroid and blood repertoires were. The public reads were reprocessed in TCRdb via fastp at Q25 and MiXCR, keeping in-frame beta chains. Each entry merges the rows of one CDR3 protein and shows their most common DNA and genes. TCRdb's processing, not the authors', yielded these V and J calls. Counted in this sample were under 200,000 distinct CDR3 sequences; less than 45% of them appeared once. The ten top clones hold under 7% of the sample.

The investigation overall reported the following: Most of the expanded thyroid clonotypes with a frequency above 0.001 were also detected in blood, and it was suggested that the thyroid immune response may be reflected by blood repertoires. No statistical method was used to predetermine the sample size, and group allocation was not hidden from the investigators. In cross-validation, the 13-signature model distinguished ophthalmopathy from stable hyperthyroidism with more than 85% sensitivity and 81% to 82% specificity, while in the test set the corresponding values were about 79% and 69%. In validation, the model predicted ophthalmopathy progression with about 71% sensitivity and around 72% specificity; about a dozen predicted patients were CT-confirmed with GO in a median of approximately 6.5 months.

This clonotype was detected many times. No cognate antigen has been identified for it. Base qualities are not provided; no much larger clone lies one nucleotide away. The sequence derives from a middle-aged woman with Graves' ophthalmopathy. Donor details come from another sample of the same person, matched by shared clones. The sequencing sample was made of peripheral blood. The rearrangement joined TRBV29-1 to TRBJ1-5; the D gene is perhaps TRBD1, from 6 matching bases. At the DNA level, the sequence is TGCAGCGTAGAAACAGGGATTGGCAATCAGCCCCAGCATTTT. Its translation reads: CSVETGIGNQPQHF.